The 20 T cell receptor beta chains given below trace back to one sample, sequenced in a study of OX40 agonist ivuxolimab in advanced cancers. Method: immunoSEQ multiplex PCR; TCRdb's copy keeps in-frame clones and lacks some. The table lists tens of thousands of clones, around 94% of them singletons. The source was CD4+ or CD8+ T cells sorted from blood, collected in a trial of the OX40 agonist ivuxolimab. The origin of the receptors is an adult with an advanced solid tumor such as melanoma, head and neck, liver or kidney cancer.

This sequence joins TRBV9 and TRBJ2-3; D gene uncertain. In germline, CDR1 is SGDLS, CDR2 YYNGEE. The CDR3 contains 12 residues. Trimming pared 3 bases from V and 2 bases from J, leaving 4 bases between. CDR3: CASSGLTDTQYF. The CDR3, as DNA: TGTGCCAGCAGCGGCCTCACAGATACGCAGTATTTT.

V is TRBV30 and J is TRBJ2-7; D gene ambiguous. This CDR3 is 12 amino acids long. The V end was cut by 1 base, the J end by 1 base, with 5 bases between. Per the germline V gene, CDR1 is GTSNPN and CDR2 is SVGIG (reference sequence). This CDR3 reads CAWSGGSYEQYF. CDR3 DNA: TGTGCCTGGAGTGGGGGTTCCTACGAGCAGTACTTC. Based on the CDR3 plus reference TRBV30 and TRBJ2-7, the full variable domain is SQTIHQWPATLVQPVGSPLSLECTVEGTSNPNLYWYRQAAGRGLQLLFYSVGIGQISSEVPQNLSASRPQDRQFILSSKKLLLSDSGFYLCAWSGGSYEQYFGPGTRLTVT.

V usage is TRBV18 and J usage is TRBJ2-7; 8 nucleotides line up with TRBD2. The CDR3 runs 15 residues. From germline, CDR1 is KGHSH and CDR2 LQKENI. V was pared by 3 bases and J by 0 bases, with 4 bases of the junction left unmatched. CDR3 protein: CASSPREGGSYEQYF. CDR3 coding DNA: TGTGCCAGCTCACCTCGGGAGGGGGGCTCCTACGAGCAGTACTTC.

J is TRBJ2-7 and V is TRBV4-3; 12 bases are shared with TRBD1. J lost 4 bases, V lost 0 bases, and 7 bases had no gene match. The germline V gene encodes CDR1 LGHNA and CDR2 YSLEER. The CDR3 totals 17 residues. The DNA for the CDR3 is TGCGCCAGCAGCCAAGATCCAGGGACAGGGGGCTCTTACGAGCAGTACTTC. Translated: CASSQDPGTGGSYEQYF.

This chain links TRBV5-1 with TRBJ1-2, with D perhaps matching TRBD1 (5 bases). The V and J ends lost 4 bases and 3 bases respectively, with 13 bases between them. The CDR3 has 14 amino acids. Germline lookup yields CDR1 SGHRS and CDR2 YFSETQ. The CDR3 protein is CASSPQGGDYGYTF. For the CDR3, the DNA is TGCGCCAGCAGCCCCCAGGGAGGGGACTATGGCTACACCTTC.

The chain is built from TRBV27 and TRBJ2-4, with a possible D match to TRBD2 (6 bases). Germline loops: CDR1 MNHEY, CDR2 SMNVEV (reference sequence). V lost 5 bases to trimming and J lost 4 bases, with 15 bases between them. The CDR3 extends over 15 amino acids. CDR3 region: CASSLAGRRKNIQYF. The CDR3 coding sequence is TGTGCCAGCAGTCTTGCGGGGAGGCGAAAAAACATTCAGTACTTC.

The gene calls are TRBV10-1 and TRBJ2-3; 7 bases agree with TRBD2. Germline V lookup: CDR1 WNHNN, CDR2 SYGVQD (reference sequence). This CDR3 has 15 residues. V gave up 6 bases and J gave up 0 bases; unmatched junction bases: 6. This chain's CDR3 is CASRSSGPSTDTQYF. In DNA form, the CDR3 reads TGCGCCAGCAGATCTAGCGGCCCTAGCACAGATACGCAGTATTTT.

The chain joins TRBV6-6 to TRBJ2-5; D is uncertain. The CDR3 spans 14 residues. Germline CDR1 is MNHNY and CDR2 is SVGAGI (reference sequence). The V gene lost 5 bases and the J gene lost 5 bases, with 15 bases spanning the gap. CDR3 bases: TGTGCCAGCAGTCCAGGACCCCTGGGGGAGACCCAGTACTTC. It translates to CASSPGPLGETQYF.

The chain combines TRBV14 with TRBJ2-1; 14 bases align to TRBD2. CDR1 and CDR2 (germline): SGHDN, FVKESK. The V and J ends lost 1 base and 1 base, in that order; junction bases with no gene match: 6. The CDR3 has 19 residues. The CDR3 loop is CASSQGGTSGSRSYNEQFF. The CDR3 DNA sequence: TGTGCCAGCAGCCAAGGGGGGACTAGCGGGAGTAGGTCCTACAATGAGCAGTTCTTC.

The V gene is TRBV6-6, the J gene TRBJ1-1; D remains unclear. Trimming took 0 bases from V and 8 from J, leaving 4 bases between them. This CDR3 spans 11 amino acids. Looked up from germline, CDR1 is MNHNY and CDR2 is SVGAGI (reference sequence). CDR3 protein: CASSYSEEAFF. Written as DNA, the CDR3 is TGTGCCAGCAGTTACTCGGAGGAAGCTTTCTTT.

This clone was detected only once. The chain is built from TRBV5-1 and TRBJ2-1; D is tentatively TRBD1 or TRBD2 (5 bases each). The germline CDR1 and CDR2 sequences are SGHRS and YFSETQ. The CDR3 contains 14 residues. Trimming removed 0 bases from V and 8 bases from J, with 12 bases in between. CDR3 protein: CASSLVGPWDEQFF. As DNA, the CDR3 is TGCGCCAGCAGCTTGGTGGGACCGTGGGATGAGCAGTTCTTC.

In the case of this clone: The junction and the germline gene differ at one end; a read error may be behind it. The chain is built from TRBV30 and TRBJ2-1; TRBD1 matches 7 bases. CDR1 is GTSNPN, CDR2 SVGIG, per germline (reference sequence). The CDR3 covers 13 residues. DNA of the CDR3: TGTGCCCGGAGACAGGGAAATTGGAATGAGCAGTTCTTC. Its protein is CARRQGNWNEQFF.

This rearrangement joins TRBV7-2 to TRBJ2-4, with TRBD1 matching 9 bases. Germline trimming cut 1 base from V and 1 base from J; bases unmatched to any gene: 11. The V gene's germline CDR1 is SGHTA and CDR2 FQGNSA. The CDR3 length is 19 residues. CDR3 bases: TGTGCCAGCAGCTTAGATACAGGGGGCGGGTTCCGGGCCAAAAACATTCAGTACTTC. Protein sequence: CASSLDTGGGFRAKNIQYF.

This rearrangement joins TRBV7-6 to TRBJ1-1; D is unresolved. Trimming pared 5 bases from V and 3 bases from J, leaving 13 bases between. Germline V gene sequence: CDR1 SGHVS, CDR2 FNYEAQ. CDR3 length equals 14 residues. CDR3 protein: CASSPNGADTEAFF. The CDR3 DNA follows: TGTGCCAGCAGCCCAAACGGTGCGGACACTGAAGCTTTCTTT.

The chain carries TRBV5-1 and TRBJ2-1; TRBD1 might be the D (5 bases). This CDR3 comprises 15 residues. Germline CDR1 reads SGHRS; CDR2 reads YFSETQ. With 1 base removed from V and 4 bases from J, the gap between germline ends came to 12 bases. The chain's CDR3 is CASSLFQGAYNEQFF. The CDR3 DNA follows: TGCGCCAGCAGCTTGTTTCAGGGCGCATACAATGAGCAGTTCTTC.

The chain has TRBV7-2 and TRBJ2-1; D ambiguous. Trimming cost V 2 bases and J 1 base, with 18 bases left between them. In germline, CDR1 is SGHTA, CDR2 FQGNSA. There are 18 residues in the CDR3. Here the CDR3 DNA reads TGTGCCAGCAGCTTAAGGCAGAGCCTAGGTGGTTCCTACAATGAGCAGTTCTTC. Amino acids: CASSLRQSLGGSYNEQFF.

The V call is TRBV6-6, the J call TRBJ2-7; D remains ambiguous. CDR1 and CDR2 (germline): MNHNY, SVGAGI (reference sequence). The ends were cut back, 3 bases at V and 5 bases at J, with 14 bases in the middle. The CDR3 is 14 residues long. The CDR3 reads CASSYKGMNDEQYF. The CDR3 DNA is TGTGCCAGCAGTTATAAAGGGATGAACGACGAGCAGTACTTC.

V gene TRBV5-1 combines with J gene TRBJ1-5; the D gene is possibly TRBD1 (5 bases). The CDR3 has 15 amino acids. Per germline, CDR1 SGHRS and CDR2 YFSETQ. V shed 1 base and J shed 9 bases, with 17 bases lying between them. This chain's CDR3 is CASSLIQGKIRPQHF. Written as DNA, the CDR3 is TGCGCCAGCAGCTTGATTCAGGGAAAGATACGGCCCCAGCATTTT.

The chain has TRBV7-2 and TRBJ2-2; D is perhaps TRBD1 or TRBD2 (5 bases each). Per germline, CDR1 SGHTA and CDR2 FQGNSA. V gave up 5 bases and J gave up 6 bases, with 16 bases separating them. This CDR3 is 15 amino acids long. This chain's CDR3 is CASSRRWGRSGELFF. DNA of the CDR3: TGTGCCAGCAGCCGCAGGTGGGGACGGTCCGGGGAGCTGTTTTTT. Full variable domain (remainder filled in from reference TRBV7-2 and TRBJ2-2): GAGVSQSPSNKVTEKGKDVELRCDPISGHTALYWYRQSLGQGLEFLIYFQGNSAPDKSGLPSDRFSAERTGGSVSTLTIQRTQQEDSAVYLCASSRRWGRSGELFFGEGSRLTVL.

The J gene is TRBJ2-7, the V gene TRBV5-4; 8 bases agree with TRBD2. CDR3 length equals 16 residues. Germline CDR1 SGHNT, CDR2 YYREEE (reference sequence). With V trimmed by 3 bases and J by 5 bases, 13 bases remained unmatched. The CDR3 DNA reads as TGTGCCAGCAGCTGGATTCGCGGACTAGCCGCAGACGAGCAGTACTTC. This encodes CASSWIRGLAADEQYF.